This T cell receptor beta chain derives from a study of cytomegalovirus exposure and HLA in healthy donors. As for the study in general: Counted in an early data release were approximately 80 million unique TCRs from HLA-typed donors. Overall study findings and caveats: The study labeled about 160 TCR beta chains cytomegalovirus-associated.

Looked up from germline, CDR1 is SGHAT and CDR2 is FQDESV (reference sequence). Trimming removed 5 bases from V and 10 bases from J; junction bases left unmatched: 4. The CDR3 covers 12 residues. About this clone itself: Its antigen is unidentified.

The primer mix had 60 Vbeta and 13 Jbeta primers. Profiling relied on immunoSEQ multiplex PCR, and the TCRdb table lists in-frame clones only, not all of them. The sample records some 190,000 clones, 81% being singletons. This clonotype was obtained from a man aged 18 to 35 in good health and CMV-seronegative. The genes are TRBV11-1 and TRBJ2-3; TRBD1 aligns across 9 bases. The sample taken for sequencing was PBMCs. CDR3 in amino acids: CASSRDRVAQYF. As DNA, the CDR3 is TGTGCCAGCAGCCGGGACAGGGTTGCGCAGTATTTT.